These 30 T cell receptor beta chains came from one sample sequenced in a study of spatial heterogeneity in lung cancer. Time point of the sample: sample taken at primary tumor resection. Sequencing covered unsorted whole RNA taken from tumor, nontumor lung or frozen PBMC. Via MiXCR, TCRdb re-called the 5' RACE reads, giving one row per CDR3 protein. The sample comprises tens of thousands of distinct CDR3 sequences, roughly 13% of which are singletons, and around 56% rests with the top ten. The sample here was PBMCs, taken at surgery. These receptors were obtained from a male donor with early-stage non-small cell lung cancer.

The chain has TRBV7-2 and TRBJ2-5, with TRBD1 as a possible D gene (6 bases). The CDR3 runs 14 residues. V lost 5 bases, J lost 5 bases, and 15 bases lay in between. Looked up from germline, CDR1 is SGHTA and CDR2 is FQGNSA. This CDR3 is CASSSHGGRETQYF. For the CDR3, the DNA is TGTGCCAGCAGCAGCCATGGGGGCCGCGAGACCCAGTACTTC.

J is TRBJ2-5 and V is TRBV5-1; 7 bases are shared with TRBD1. The CDR3 runs 14 residues. Trimming took 7 bases from V and 5 from J; bases not matched to a gene: 11. Germline V gene sequence: CDR1 SGHRS, CDR2 YFSETQ. The CDR3 spells CASHNRQGDETQYF. The CDR3, as DNA: TGCGCCAGCCACAACCGACAGGGTGATGAGACCCAGTACTTC.

This chain links TRBV4-3 with TRBJ2-3; D gene ambiguous. Germline V lookup: CDR1 LGHNA, CDR2 YSLEER. V dropped 4 bases and J dropped 4 bases, with 9 bases sitting between them. The CDR3 covers 13 residues. The CDR3 DNA is TGCGCCAGCAGCCCCAGAGGCGCAGATACGCAGTATTTT. Amino acid sequence: CASSPRGADTQYF.

This clonotype was picked up many times. The chain recombines TRBV6-4 with TRBJ1-1; D may be TRBD1 (6 bases). The CDR3 totals 13 residues. The V gene's germline CDR1 is MRHNA and CDR2 SNTAGT. With 4 bases removed from V and 5 bases from J, the gap between germline ends came to 11 bases. CDR3 in amino acids: CASSAGARTEAFF. As DNA, the CDR3 is TGTGCCAGCAGTGCGGGGGCACGGACTGAAGCTTTCTTT.

V usage is TRBV19 and J usage is TRBJ2-1; D is unclear. Per germline, CDR1 LNHDA and CDR2 SQIVND (reference sequence). The V end lost 3 bases, the J end lost 3 bases, and 12 bases lay between the germline ends. This CDR3 region has 15 residues. CDR3 sequence (DNA): TGTGCCAGTAGTATTGATGCCAGCCTCTACAATGAGCAGTTCTTC. Amino acid sequence: CASSIDASLYNEQFF. Full variable domain (rest looked up from reference TRBV19 and TRBJ2-1): DGGITQSPKYLFRKEGQNVTLSCEQNLNHDAMYWYRQDPGQGLRLIYYSQIVNDFQKGDIAEGYSVSREKKESFPLTVTSAQKNPTAFYLCASSIDASLYNEQFFGPGTRLTVL.

The chain is built from TRBV20-1 and TRBJ2-2; TRBD1 aligns across 8 bases. The CDR3 extends over 17 amino acids. Trimming removed 1 base from V and 2 bases from J; junction bases left unmatched: 9. Germline values: CDR1 DFQATT, CDR2 SNEGSKA (reference sequence). CDR3 residues: CSARAGQAAGNTGELFF. The CDR3 coding sequence is TGCAGTGCTAGAGCGGGACAGGCGGCGGGTAACACCGGGGAGCTGTTTTTT.

A few counts support this clonotype. The V call is TRBV18, the J call TRBJ2-7, with 7 bases fitting TRBD1. The J segment lost 7 bases and the V segment lost 5 bases, leaving 11 bases of the junction unmatched. The V gene's germline CDR1 is KGHSH and CDR2 LQKENI. The CDR3 runs to 14 residues. DNA of the CDR3: TGTGCCAGCTCAGACAACAGGGGTCCGGTGGAGCAGTACTTC. Protein product: CASSDNRGPVEQYF.

This clonotype was picked up many times. This chain joins TRBV28 and TRBJ2-5, with D unresolved. The germline CDR1 and CDR2 sequences are MDHEN and SYDVKM. The CDR3 totals 15 residues. Trimming removed 3 bases at V and 1 base at J, with 12 bases between. CDR3 sequence reads: CASSLTALRQETQYF. DNA of the CDR3: TGTGCCAGCAGTTTGACTGCCCTCCGCCAAGAGACCCAGTACTTC.

This clonotype was counted only a few times. The rearrangement uses TRBV12-3 or TRBV12-4 and TRBJ2-1; D is perhaps TRBD2 (5 bases). V lost 8 bases, J lost 3 bases, and 11 bases lay in between. CDR3 length: 13 amino acids. The CDR3: CASRTAVYNEQFF. The CDR3 DNA reads TGTGCCAGCCGGACTGCGGTCTACAATGAGCAGTTCTTC.

This clonotype showed up many times. The V gene is TRBV29-1, the J gene TRBJ1-6, with TRBD1 matching over 9 bases. This CDR3 comprises 14 residues. V gave up 6 bases and J gave up 8 bases; unmatched junction bases: 8. Germline V lookup: CDR1 SQVTM, CDR2 ANQGSEA. The CDR3: CSVATGGFDSPLHF. DNA for the CDR3: TGCAGCGTGGCGACAGGGGGATTTGATTCACCCCTCCACTTT.

This clonotype has only a few counts. This chain joins TRBV5-1 and TRBJ2-2; D call uncertain. The V end lost 0 bases, the J end lost 11 bases, and 14 bases lay between the germline ends. The CDR3 runs 14 residues. Germline V CDR1 and CDR2: SGHRS, YFSETQ. The CDR3 protein is CASSLAPDRVELFF. The CDR3 DNA follows: TGCGCCAGCAGCTTGGCGCCGGACCGGGTCGAGCTGTTTTTT.

This clonotype was detected ten times or more. This chain uses TRBV3-1 with TRBJ2-3, with a possible D match to TRBD1 (5 bases). Germline CDR1 and CDR2: LGHDT and YNNKEL (reference sequence). Trimming removed 5 bases from V and 8 bases from J, with 14 bases in between. The CDR3 spans 13 residues. CDR3 DNA sequence: TGTGCCAGCAGCTTGCGACCGCAGGGTACGCAGTATTTT. It is translated as CASSLRPQGTQYF.

The rearrangement joins TRBV7-2 to TRBJ1-6; D remains ambiguous. CDR1 and CDR2 from the germline V gene are SGHTA and FQGNSA. Trimming stripped 5 bases from V and 6 bases from J, with 17 bases between. The CDR3 is made up of 16 amino acids. CDR3 sequence: CASSVDAAASNSPLHF. The CDR3 DNA is TGTGCCAGCAGCGTTGATGCAGCGGCTTCTAATTCACCCCTCCACTTT.

A few counts support this clonotype. The chain uses TRBV20-1 and TRBJ1-1, with no clear D. CDR1 and CDR2 (germline): DFQATT, SNEGSKA (reference sequence). The V end lost 3 bases, the J end lost 1 base, and 9 bases lay between the germline ends. The CDR3 extends over 13 amino acids. The CDR3 nucleotides are TGCAGTGCTAGCCTTTCAGGGAACACTGAAGCTTTCTTT. As protein: CSASLSGNTEAFF.

This clonotype was observed at least ten times. The chain employs TRBV18 and TRBJ2-7, with 9 bases fitting TRBD2. CDR1 is KGHSH, CDR2 LQKENI, per germline. V was pared by 4 bases and J by 0 bases, with 4 bases of the junction left unmatched. The CDR3 consists of 15 residues. As DNA, the CDR3 is TGTGCCAGCTCACGGCTAGCGGGAAGCTCCTACGAGCAGTACTTC. Encoded protein: CASSRLAGSSYEQYF.

This clonotype was observed many times. The chain recombines TRBV6-1 with TRBJ2-1; TRBD1 matches 8 bases. Germline-derived CDR1 and CDR2 are MNHNS and SASEGT. Trimming took 0 bases from V and 10 from J; bases not matched to a gene: 5. This CDR3 has 14 residues. CDR3 sequence (DNA): TGTGCCAGCAGTGAAGCGCAAAACAGGGGGGAGCAGTTCTTC. Residues: CASSEAQNRGEQFF.

This clonotype appeared many times. The chain combines TRBV28 with TRBJ2-5; D gene unclear. The CDR3 spans 14 residues. CDR1 is MDHEN and CDR2 is SYDVKM in the germline V gene. V lost 1 base and J 4 bases, leaving 10 bases between the germline ends. The CDR3 DNA is TGTGCCAGCAGTTTATCCCCTGAAGCAGAGACCCAGTACTTC. It encodes CASSLSPEAETQYF.

This clonotype was recorded a few times. V usage is TRBV7-8 and J usage is TRBJ2-2, with a possible D match to TRBD1 (6 bases). Germline V CDR1 and CDR2: SGHVS, FQNEAQ. This CDR3 comprises 13 residues. V was shortened by 5 bases and J by 6 bases, with 10 bases between the two germline ends. CDR3 DNA sequence: TGTGCCAGCAGCCCTACAGGGTCCGGGGAGCTGTTTTTT. Translated, it gives CASSPTGSGELFF. The whole variable domain, filled in from reference TRBV7-8 and TRBJ2-2, reads GAGVSQSPRYKVAKRGQDVALRCDPISGHVSLFWYQQALGQGPEFLTYFQNEAQLDKSGLPSDRFFAERPEGSVSTLKIQRTQQEDSAVYLCASSPTGSGELFFGEGSRLTVL.

At least ten counts were recorded for this clonotype. The V call is TRBV2, the J call TRBJ2-7, with D hard to call. The CDR3 length is 11 residues. CDR1 and CDR2 (germline): SNHLY, FYNNEI. V was pared by 2 bases and J by 3 bases, with 2 bases between. This CDR3 reads CASSEIYEQYF. The CDR3 DNA sequence: TGTGCCAGCAGTGAAATCTACGAGCAGTACTTC.

This clonotype was seen ten or more times. The gene calls are TRBV29-1 and TRBJ1-1; maybe TRBD1 (6 bases). V lost 7 bases, J lost 2 bases, and 17 bases lay in between. Germline CDR1 SQVTM, CDR2 ANQGSEA. The length of the CDR3 is 14 residues. In DNA, the CDR3 is TGCAGCGCCTCGAGGGGGGCGGCAAACACTGAAGCTTTCTTT. Translating it yields CSASRGAANTEAFF.

This clonotype was counted a few times. This chain connects TRBV2 to TRBJ2-2; the D is unclear. Germline lookup yields CDR1 SNHLY and CDR2 FYNNEI. CDR3 length: 14 amino acids. V lost 5 bases, J lost 2 bases, and 9 bases lay in between. The DNA of the CDR3 is TGTGCCAGCAGTATGATGCAAAACACCGGGGAGCTGTTTTTT. This codes for CASSMMQNTGELFF.

This clonotype showed up many times. Since the CDR3 does not end with the conserved phenylalanine or tryptophan, this likely comes from a read error. The DNA is left out, because the CDR3 cannot be placed on it with certainty; the CDR3 is given as TCRdb lists it. V gene TRBV2 combines with J gene TRBJ2-5. The CDR3 region is 10 residues in length, termini included. Germline-derived CDR1 and CDR2 are SNHLY and FYNNEI. The CDR3 region is CASSDRHVRL.

This clonotype was detected a few times. The rearrangement uses TRBV6-5 and TRBJ2-7; TRBD1 matches 7 bases. The germline CDR1 and CDR2 sequences are MNHEY and SVGAGI. The CDR3 extends over 15 amino acids. V shed 6 bases, J shed 1 base, and the junction held 9 bases outside the gene matches. CDR3 DNA sequence: TGTGCCAGCAGCCTAGGGGGCTTCGGGTCCTACGAGCAGTACTTC. Amino acids: CASSLGGFGSYEQYF.

In this sample, this clonotype turned up once. The chain recombines TRBV20-1 with TRBJ2-3; D is possibly TRBD1 (7 bases). Germline V gives CDR1 DFQATT, CDR2 SNEGSKA (reference sequence). The V end was cut by 6 bases, the J end by 5 bases, with 12 bases between. The CDR3 contains 12 residues. CDR3 sequence reads: CSARGDRDTQYF. In DNA form, the CDR3 reads TGCAGTGCGAGGGGGGACAGAGATACGCAGTATTTT.

This clonotype was seen only a few times. The chain links TRBV7-2 to TRBJ2-3; D perhaps matches TRBD2 (5 bases). Trimming stripped 5 bases from V and 0 bases from J, with 15 bases between. This CDR3 comprises 16 residues. Germline loops: CDR1 SGHTA, CDR2 FQGNSA. Here the CDR3 reads CASSRGLGPSTDTQYF. The CDR3 DNA reads as TGTGCCAGCAGCCGGGGTCTGGGCCCCAGCACAGATACGCAGTATTTT.

The chain couples TRBV5-4 to TRBJ2-6; D assignment may be TRBD1 or TRBD2 (5 bases each). The germline CDR1 and CDR2 sequences are SGHNT and YYREEE (reference sequence). The CDR3 spans 18 residues. Trimming pared 0 bases from V and 0 bases from J, leaving 13 bases between. CDR3 protein: CASSLAGRLSSGANVLTF. The CDR3 DNA is TGTGCCAGCAGCTTGGCGGGACGGTTGAGCTCTGGGGCCAACGTCCTGACTTTC.

V and J are TRBV5-1 and TRBJ2-3; D may be TRBD2 (6 bases). Trimming took 4 bases from V and 2 from J, leaving 17 bases between them. The CDR3 covers 16 residues. CDR1 and CDR2 (germline): SGHRS, YFSETQ. The CDR3 DNA follows: TGCGCCAGCAGCCCCCGAAGGGCGGGATTCACAGATACGCAGTATTTT. Amino acid sequence: CASSPRRAGFTDTQYF. Using reference TRBV5-1 and TRBJ2-3 for the parts outside the CDR3, the full variable domain is KAGVTQTPRYLIKTRGQQVTLSCSPISGHRSVSWYQQTPGQGLQFLFEYFSETQRNKGNFPGRFSGRQFSNSRSEMNVSTLELGDSALYLCASSPRRAGFTDTQYFGPGTRLTVL.

There are many counts of this clonotype. The chain couples TRBV28 to TRBJ1-5, with D perhaps matching TRBD1 (6 bases). From germline, CDR1 is MDHEN and CDR2 SYDVKM. The V and J ends lost 5 bases and 1 base respectively, with 15 bases between them. This CDR3 is built from 16 residues. In nucleotides, the CDR3 is TGTGCCAGCAGTCTTACAGGGATCGTCAGCAATCAGCCCCAGCATTTT. Translation: CASSLTGIVSNQPQHF.

In its sample, this clonotype was seen a few times. The rearrangement links TRBV3-1 to TRBJ1-4; D is unresolved. The V end was cut by 0 bases, the J end by 6 bases, with 2 bases between. The germline V gene encodes CDR1 LGHDT and CDR2 YNNKEL (reference sequence). This CDR3 is 12 amino acids long. CDR3 sequence (DNA): TGTGCCAGCAGCCAAGAAGATGAAAAACTGTTTTTT. The encoded protein is CASSQEDEKLFF.

This clonotype was observed at least ten times. The V and J genes are TRBV9 and TRBJ1-6, with 8 bases fitting TRBD1. This CDR3 has 15 amino acids. Per the germline V gene, CDR1 is SGDLS and CDR2 is YYNGEE. Germline trimming cut 2 bases from V and 10 bases from J; bases unmatched to any gene: 8. The DNA for the CDR3 is TGTGCCAGCAGCGTCTCGGACAGGGACGGGTCACCCCTCCACTTT. Translating it yields CASSVSDRDGSPLHF.